A selection of T cell receptor beta chains follows, all from one sample in a study of T-cell reconstitution after alpha-beta-depleted transplantation in children. Each CDR3 protein gets one entry after TCRdb re-called the PCR reads with MiXCR. Among fewer than 120,000 distinct CDR3 sequences, over 9% were seen once, and the ten largest hold approximately 7.9%. Sample: PBMCs from the stem cell graft donor, taken from the stem cell graft. These receptors all come from a human donor who donated a stem cell graft to a child with acute lymphoblastic leukemia. CDR3s include the opening cysteine and the closing phenylalanine or tryptophan. The order of the fields is CDR3 DNA, CDR3 protein, V gene, CDR3 length, D gene, clone size, J gene. D genes are given only for firm matches. The size entry is marked missing in some rows and otherwise reads once, few, many or a size class.

TGTGCCAGCAGCTTAGGACAGGGGAGGGTCAATGAGCAGTTCTTC	CASSLGQGRVNEQFF	TRBV7-8	15	-	many	TRBJ2-1
TGCGCCAGCAGCTTGGTCCGCGCCTCCACAGATACGCAGTATTTT	CASSLVRASTDTQYF	TRBV5-1	15	-	many	TRBJ2-3
TGCAGCCCTCTAGGCTACGAGCAGTACTTC	CSPLGYEQYF	TRBV20-1	10	-	many	TRBJ2-7
TGTGCCAGCAGCCTGGGATCTCGCCGGAAAGGGGGCAATGAGCAGTTCTTC	CASSLGSRRKGGNEQFF	TRBV5-6	17	-	many	TRBJ2-1
TGTGCCAGCAGCTTGGGGAGCGGGGGCGGCTACGAGCAGTACTTC	CASSLGSGGGYEQYF	TRBV5-5	15	TRBD2	many	TRBJ2-7
TGCAGCGTTGCCCTCCAGGGGCAGAACTATGGCTACACCTTC	CSVALQGQNYGYTF	TRBV29-1	14	-	-	TRBJ1-2
TGTGCCTGGAGTGGAGACAGGACTGGGGCCAACGTCCTGACTTTC	CAWSGDRTGANVLTF	TRBV30	15	-	few	TRBJ2-6
TGTGCCAGCAGCTTCAATCGTCCCGAGCAGTTCTTC	CASSFNRPEQFF	TRBV5-5	12	-	many	TRBJ2-1
TGCAGTGCTAGAGATACCGCCGGCAGGGATCCTAGCACAGATACGCAGTATTTT	CSARDTAGRDPSTDTQYF	TRBV20-1	18	-	many	TRBJ2-3
TGCGCCAGCAGCTTGGCTCCTAGCGGGAGCTACGAGCAGTACTTC	CASSLAPSGSYEQYF	TRBV5-1	15	TRBD2	many	TRBJ2-7
TGTGCCAGCTCACCAGAAAGAGGGAAGGAAACTGAAGCTTTCTTT	CASSPERGKETEAFF	TRBV18	15	-	many	TRBJ1-1
TGTGCCACCAGTGATCTTAGGAGTACGAACACCGGGGAGCTGTTTTTT	CATSDLRSTNTGELFF	TRBV24-1	16	-	-	TRBJ2-2
TGTGCCAGCAGCTCCCAAGACTGGGAAAGCACAGATACGCAGTATTTT	CASSSQDWESTDTQYF	TRBV7-9	16	-	-	TRBJ2-3
TGCAGTGCTGTTCGACTCATGAACACTGAAGCTTTCTTT	CSAVRLMNTEAFF	TRBV20-1	13	-	many	TRBJ1-1
TGTGCCAGCAGCTGGACTAGCGGAGACAATGAGCAGTTCTTC	CASSWTSGDNEQFF	TRBV3-1	14	TRBD2	many	TRBJ2-1
TGTGCCAGCAGCTTAGTTCCCGCCGGGGAGCTGTTTTTT	CASSLVPAGELFF	TRBV11-2	13	-	many	TRBJ2-2
TGTGCCAGCTCACCAAAGGGGAGCCTCGACTCACCCCTCCACTTT	CASSPKGSLDSPLHF	TRBV18	15	-	-	TRBJ1-6
TGTGCCAGCAGCCTACAGGGGGGAGGGAGGGATTTAGGGGAGCAGTACTTC	CASSLQGGGRDLGEQYF	TRBV25-1	17	-	many	TRBJ2-7
TGTGCCAGCAGCCCCGGGACTAGTCCCTACGAGCAGTACTTC	CASSPGTSPYEQYF	TRBV7-2	14	TRBD2	medium-sized	TRBJ2-7
TGTGCCAGCAGCGTAGTTGGGGGGGGCGCCAGCTCTGGGGCCAACGTCCTGACTTTC	CASSVVGGGASSGANVLTF	TRBV9	19	-	many	TRBJ2-6
TGCGCCAGCAGCTCCGGAATACACGGTACCACCGGGGAGCTGTTTTTT	CASSSGIHGTTGELFF	TRBV5-1	16	-	many	TRBJ2-2
TGCAGTGCAAAGGAGGGGGCGCGGAGCAATCAGCCCCAGCATTTT	CSAKEGARSNQPQHF	TRBV20-1	15	TRBD1	many	TRBJ1-5
TGTGCCAGCAGGCCCCCGCGACAGGGGGTTTGGGATACGCAGTATTTT	CASRPPRQGVWDTQYF	TRBV12-3/TRBV12-4	16	TRBD1	many	TRBJ2-3
TGCGCCAGCAGCTTGGAACGGGGGGCCGTAGATACGCAGTATTTT	CASSLERGAVDTQYF	TRBV5-1	15	-	many	TRBJ2-3
TGTGCCAGCTCCCAAGGGGCGCCCAATCAGCCCCAGCATTTT	CASSQGAPNQPQHF	TRBV18	14	-	many	TRBJ1-5
TGCGCCAGCAGCTTGGACGTGGGGAAGGAGACCCAGTACTTC	CASSLDVGKETQYF	TRBV5-1	14	-	many	TRBJ2-5
TGTGCCAGCAGCTTGGTTGTGGGCGCTGAAGCTTTCTTT	CASSLVVGAEAFF	TRBV5-8	13	-	many	TRBJ1-1
TGTGCCAGCAGCCCTCAACCGGACAGCTCCTACGAGCAGTACTTC	CASSPQPDSSYEQYF	TRBV9	15	-	many	TRBJ2-7
TGCGCCAGCAGCCCCGGACGGGGGGGGCCTGGGGAGACCCAGTACTTC	CASSPGRGGPGETQYF	TRBV4-3	16	TRBD2	many	TRBJ2-5
TGTGCCAGCAGTTTTTACTCGCCAACCTCCTACGAGCAGTACTTC	CASSFYSPTSYEQYF	TRBV12-3/TRBV12-4	15	-	many	TRBJ2-7
TGTGCCAGCAGCTTGGGGCTTTACACTGAAGCTTTCTTT	CASSLGLYTEAFF	TRBV5-8	13	-	many	TRBJ1-1
TGCAGTGCTAGAGATCCCGGTCCTACGAACTATGGCTACACCTTC	CSARDPGPTNYGYTF	TRBV20-1	15	-	many	TRBJ1-2
TGTGCCAGCAGTCCCGTTCGAGAGACCCAGTACTTC	CASSPVRETQYF	TRBV12-3/TRBV12-4	12	-	many	TRBJ2-5
TGTGCCAGCTCACGGATAGGACAGGGGGGCTCCTACAATGAGCAGTTCTTC	CASSRIGQGGSYNEQFF	TRBV18	17	TRBD1	many	TRBJ2-1
TGTGCCAGCACCCCAACTAGCGCGACCTACAATGAGCAGTTCTTC	CASTPTSATYNEQFF	TRBV6-2/TRBV6-3	15	TRBD2	many	TRBJ2-1
TGTGCCAGCAGTTCCTTGGGACTACTCGGAGAGCAGTTCTTC	CASSSLGLLGEQFF	TRBV12-3/TRBV12-4	14	TRBD2	many	TRBJ2-1
TGTGCCAGCAGCTCCCTCCTTCCATCCACTAGGCCGAGCACAGATACGCAGTATTTT	CASSSLLPSTRPSTDTQYF	TRBV11-2	19	-	many	TRBJ2-3
TGTGCCAGCAGCAGGTCCGGGACAGGGGTTGGCGAGCAGTACTTC	CASSRSGTGVGEQYF	TRBV7-9	15	TRBD1	many	TRBJ2-7
TGTGCCAGCAGCTTAGAAGGGGCGCGGGGGCGCCTGAACTATGGCTACACCTTC	CASSLEGARGRLNYGYTF	TRBV7-8	18	-	many	TRBJ1-2
TGTGCCAGCAGCCCCCGGGCAGGGGAAGAGACCCAGTACTTC	CASSPRAGEETQYF	TRBV27	14	-	many	TRBJ2-5
TGTGCCAGCAGTCCGGGACGGACAACCTACGAGCAGTACTTC	CASSPGRTTYEQYF	TRBV6-5	14	-	many	TRBJ2-7
TGCGCCAGCAGCCCATATAATTCACCCCTCCACTTT	CASSPYNSPLHF	TRBV10-2	12	-	many	TRBJ1-6
TGTGCCAGCAGTTCACCGGGACAGGGATTATACAATGAGCAGTTCTTC	CASSSPGQGLYNEQFF	TRBV12-3/TRBV12-4	16	TRBD1	many	TRBJ2-1
TGTGCCAGCGAGGACAGGGGGCTGAATGAGCAGTTCTTC	CASEDRGLNEQFF	TRBV28	13	TRBD1	many	TRBJ2-1